A single sample gave rise to the 13 T cell receptor beta chains below, sequenced in a study of T cell responses to AZD1222 COVID-19 vaccine. Repertoires were generated with immunoSEQ multiplex PCR, while TCRdb's copy carries only in-frame clones and drops some. The data contain about 130,000 clones, approximately 85% of them singletons. Here the sequenced sample was peripheral blood, taken 28 days after the second AZD1222 dose. These receptors came from an adult who received the AZD1222 COVID-19 vaccine.

The V and J genes are TRBV10-3 and TRBJ2-3, with unresolved D. Trimming took off 4 bases at V and 0 bases at J, with 8 bases between the two ends. The CDR3 is 14 amino acids. In germline, CDR1 is ENHRY, CDR2 SYGVKD. In DNA, the CDR3 is TGTGCCATCAGTGCGGTTACTAGCACAGATACGCAGTATTTT. Protein sequence: CAISAVTSTDTQYF.

This clone was counted a few times. This rearrangement joins TRBV11-3 to TRBJ2-3; the match to TRBD2 covers 9 bases. The CDR3 sequence is 16 residues long. Germline trimming cut 5 bases from V and 5 bases from J; bases unmatched to any gene: 11. CDR1 is SGHNT, CDR2 YENEEA, per germline. CDR3: CASSPTRERGEDTQYF. The CDR3 region has the DNA TGTGCCAGCAGCCCCACCCGAGAGCGGGGGGAAGATACGCAGTATTTT.

The CDR3 reads CAWTLLSTEAFF. CDR3 DNA: TGTGCCTGGACCCTCCTGAGCACTGAAGCTTTCTTT. The chain combines TRBV30 with TRBJ1-1; D not certain. V lost 4 bases and J 4 bases, leaving 10 bases between the germline ends. This CDR3 region has 12 residues. From germline, CDR1 is GTSNPN and CDR2 SVGIG (reference sequence).

V usage is TRBV7-2 and J usage is TRBJ1-1; 7 bases match TRBD1. J lost 5 bases, V lost 3 bases, and 9 bases had no gene match. This CDR3 spans 15 amino acids. The germline V gene has CDR1 SGHTA and CDR2 FQGNSA. This CDR3 reads CASSFQDRSGTEAFF. The CDR3 region has the DNA TGTGCCAGCAGCTTCCAGGACAGGTCCGGGACTGAAGCTTTCTTT.

CDR3 sequence: CASSFHYEQFF. The CDR3 DNA reads TGTGCCAGCAGTTTTCACTATGAGCAGTTCTTC. This rearrangement joins TRBV28 to TRBJ2-1; D gene uncertain. V was pared by 3 bases and J by 8 bases, with 5 bases between. Germline V gives CDR1 MDHEN, CDR2 SYDVKM. The CDR3 is 11 amino acids.

The chain has TRBV3-1 (or the pseudogene TRBV3-2) and TRBJ1-6; tentatively, D is TRBD1 (5 bases). The CDR3 is 14 amino acids. V dropped 1 base and J dropped 7 bases, with 8 bases sitting between them. The germline V gene encodes CDR1 LGHDT and CDR2 YNNKEL (reference sequence). The CDR3 protein is CASSQGQQNSPLHF. For the CDR3, the DNA is TGTGCCAGCAGCCAAGGACAGCAAAATTCACCCCTCCACTTT.

V usage is TRBV20-1 and J usage is TRBJ1-2; 8 bases are a match to TRBD1. The CDR3 totals 11 residues. CDR1 is DFQATT and CDR2 is SNEGSKA in the germline V gene (reference sequence). CDR3 nucleotides: TGCAGGTCAGGGGGCGCGCATGGCTACACCTTC. As protein: CRSGGAHGYTF.

This chain uses TRBV4-3 with TRBJ2-3; 8 bases line up with TRBD1. This CDR3 comprises 12 residues. V was pared by 1 base and J by 11 bases, with 2 bases of the junction left unmatched. The germline V gene encodes CDR1 LGHNA and CDR2 YSLEER. The CDR3 region is CASSQVGQGQYF. Written as DNA, the CDR3 is TGCGCCAGCAGCCAAGTTGGACAGGGGCAGTATTTT.

The V gene is TRBV19, the J gene TRBJ2-7; D is perhaps TRBD1 or TRBD2 (7 bases each). Germline V gene sequence: CDR1 LNHDA, CDR2 SQIVND (reference sequence). Trimming took 0 bases from V and 6 from J, leaving 9 bases between them. The CDR3 extends over 13 amino acids. Written as DNA, the CDR3 is TGTGCCAGTAGTATAGACAGGGGGGGCGAGCAGTACTTC. Translating gives CASSIDRGGEQYF.

This chain uses TRBV5-4 with TRBJ2-5, with 14 bases that match TRBD2. This CDR3 spans 16 amino acids. V dropped 0 bases and J dropped 4; count of bases not matched to a gene: 2. Per the germline V gene, CDR1 is SGHNT and CDR2 is YYREEE (reference sequence). The CDR3 spells CASSLGLAGGVETQYF. The DNA for the CDR3 is TGTGCCAGCAGCTTGGGACTAGCGGGGGGGGTAGAGACCCAGTACTTC. The full variable domain, rest sourced from reference TRBV5-4 and TRBJ2-5, is ETGVTQSPTHLIKTRGQQVTLRCSSQSGHNTVSWYQQALGQGPQFIFQYYREEENGRGNFPPRFSGLQFPNYSSELNVNALELDDSALYLCASSLGLAGGVETQYFGPGTRLLVL.

Comments on this clone: The sample carries other DNA sequences with the same CDR3. This chain links TRBV6-5 with TRBJ1-2; possibly TRBD1 for D (6 bases). This CDR3 is built from 12 residues. V lost 6 bases, J lost 6 bases, and 11 bases lay in between. Germline CDR1 MNHEY, CDR2 SVGAGI. In nucleotides, the CDR3 is TGTGCCAGCAGCCCCACAGGGAATGGCTACACCTTC. Amino acid sequence: CASSPTGNGYTF.

Only one count was recorded for this clone. The chain recombines TRBV30 with TRBJ1-6; D perhaps matches TRBD1 (5 bases). This CDR3 region has 13 residues. With 5 bases removed from V and 8 bases from J, the gap between germline ends came to 13 bases. Germline V gives CDR1 GTSNPN, CDR2 SVGIG (reference sequence). The CDR3 nucleotides read TGTGCCTGGTCGGGGGGGAGAGATTCACCCCTCCACTTT. It codes for CAWSGGRDSPLHF.

The V gene is TRBV13, the J gene TRBJ2-2; 9 positions match TRBD1. Germline CDR1 is PRHDT and CDR2 is FYEKMQ (reference sequence). Germline trimming cut 5 bases from V and 4 bases from J; bases unmatched to any gene: 11. This CDR3 spans 17 amino acids. The CDR3 sequence: CASSALNRDRVTGELFF. For the CDR3, the DNA is TGTGCCAGCAGCGCATTGAACCGGGACAGGGTCACCGGGGAGCTGTTTTTT.